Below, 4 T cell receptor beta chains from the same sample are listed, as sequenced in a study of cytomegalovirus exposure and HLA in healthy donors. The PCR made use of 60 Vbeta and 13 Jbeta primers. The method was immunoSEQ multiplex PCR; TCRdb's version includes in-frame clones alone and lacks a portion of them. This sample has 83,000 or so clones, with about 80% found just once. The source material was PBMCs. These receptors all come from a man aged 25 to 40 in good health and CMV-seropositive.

This chain's CDR3 is CASSPPVQISDTEAFF. CDR3 bases: TGTGCCAGCTCACCACCCGTTCAAATTTCGGACACTGAAGCTTTCTTT. The chain employs TRBV18 and TRBJ1-1; the D is unclear. The CDR3 is made up of 16 amino acids. The germline V gene encodes CDR1 KGHSH and CDR2 LQKENI. V was shortened by 0 bases and J by 3 bases, with 14 bases between the two germline ends.

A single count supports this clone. The CDR3 region has the DNA TGTGCCACCAGCAGAGGGGGGACAGGATCAAAGGAGCAGTTCTTC. This sequence encodes CATSRGGTGSKEQFF. The V gene is TRBV15, the J gene TRBJ2-1; TRBD1 aligns across 8 bases. Germline V CDR1 and CDR2: LNHNV, YYDKDF (reference sequence). V trimming: 1 base; J trimming: 10 bases; junction bases outside the gene matches: 9. This CDR3 region has 15 residues.

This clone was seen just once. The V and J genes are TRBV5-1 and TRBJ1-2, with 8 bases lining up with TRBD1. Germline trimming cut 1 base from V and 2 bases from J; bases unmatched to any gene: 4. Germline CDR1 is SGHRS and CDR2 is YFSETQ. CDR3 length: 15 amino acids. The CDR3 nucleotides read TGCGCCAGCAGCTTGCAGGGGGCGGGGAACTATGGCTACACCTTC. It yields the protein CASSLQGAGNYGYTF.

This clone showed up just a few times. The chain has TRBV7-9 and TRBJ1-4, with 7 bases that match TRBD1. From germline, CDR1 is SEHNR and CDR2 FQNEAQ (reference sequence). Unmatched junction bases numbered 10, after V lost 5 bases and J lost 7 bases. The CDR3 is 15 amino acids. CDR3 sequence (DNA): TGTGCCAGCAGCGGAACCGGGACAGTGGGTGAAAAACTGTTTTTT. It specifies CASSGTGTVGEKLFF.